One sample yielded the 16 T cell receptor beta chains listed below, sequenced in a study of T-cell reconstitution after alpha-beta-depleted transplantation in children. This sample's TCRbeta library carried unique molecular identifier barcodes. Using its own MiXCR run on the PCR reads, TCRdb lists one record per CDR3 protein. The data show about 690,000 distinct CDR3 sequences, roughly 15% seen once. The starting material was PBMCs from the stem cell graft donor, obtained from the stem cell graft. The receptors were sampled from a human donor who donated a stem cell graft to a child with acute myeloid leukemia.

This chain joins TRBV7-6 and TRBJ2-2; 11 positions agree with TRBD1. The V gene end was trimmed by 5 bases and the J gene end by 4 bases; junction bases not matched to a gene: 9. The length of the CDR3 is 17 residues. Looked up from germline, CDR1 is SGHVS and CDR2 is FNYEAQ. In DNA, the CDR3 is TGTGCCAGCAGCCCAGTAGGGGGACAGGGGGGCACCGGGGAGCTGTTTTTT. This gives the protein CASSPVGGQGGTGELFF. The full variable domain, its missing parts supplied by reference TRBV7-6 and TRBJ2-2, is GAGVSQSPRYKVTKRGQDVALRCDPISGHVSLYWYRQALGQGPEFLTYFNYEAQQDKSGLPNDRFSAERPEGSISTLTIQRTEQRDSAMYRCASSPVGGQGGTGELFFGEGSRLTVL.

The rearrangement uses TRBV3-1 and TRBJ2-7; no reliable D call. CDR3 length: 13 amino acids. The germline V gene has CDR1 LGHDT and CDR2 YNNKEL (reference sequence). Trimming pared 4 bases from V and 3 bases from J, leaving 10 bases between. CDR3 nucleotide sequence: TGTGCCAGCAGCCGGACGCAAAACTACGAGCAGTACTTC. It yields the protein CASSRTQNYEQYF.

This clonotype was detected many times. V and J are TRBV6-5 and TRBJ1-1, with D possibly matching TRBD1 (5 bases). Germline-derived CDR1 and CDR2 are MNHEY and SVGAGI. The ends were cut back, 6 bases at V and 5 bases at J, with 10 bases in the middle. This CDR3 is 12 amino acids long. CDR3 sequence: CASRDKVTEAFF. The CDR3 nucleotides read TGTGCCAGCAGGGACAAAGTAACTGAAGCTTTCTTT.

The chain employs TRBV3-1 and TRBJ1-5; D is uncertain. CDR1 and CDR2 (germline): LGHDT, YNNKEL (reference sequence). The CDR3 spans 11 residues. The germline V and J ends were trimmed by 1 base and 9 bases, with 4 bases remaining between them. The CDR3 protein is CASSQGGPQHF. CDR3 coding DNA: TGTGCCAGCAGCCAAGGAGGGCCCCAGCATTTT.

This chain connects TRBV12-3 or TRBV12-4 to TRBJ2-1, with D tentatively TRBD2 (6 bases). There are 15 residues in the CDR3. V was clipped by 5 bases and J by 7 bases, with 18 bases between them. This chain's CDR3 is CASSPSYGAGNEQFF. CDR3 DNA: TGTGCCAGCAGTCCTTCGTACGGGGCGGGGAATGAGCAGTTCTTC.

The chain links TRBV11-1 to TRBJ2-2; D gene uncertain. V lost 5 bases and J 7 bases, leaving 8 bases between the germline ends. CDR1 and CDR2 (germline): SGHAT, FQDESV (reference sequence). The CDR3 sequence is 12 residues long. As DNA, the CDR3 is TGTGCCAGCAGCCCGGTGAGCGGGGAGCTGTTTTTT. This encodes CASSPVSGELFF. The variable domain in full, with the rest retrieved from reference TRBV11-1 and TRBJ2-2, is EAEVAQSPRYKITEKSQAVAFWCDPISGHATLYWYRQILGQGPELLVQFQDESVVDDSQLPKDRFSAERLKGVDSTLKIQPAELGDSAMYLCASSPVSGELFFGEGSRLTVL.

CDR3 protein: CASSSGTGVRTREQFF. CDR3 sequence (DNA): TGTGCCAGCAGTTCGGGGACAGGGGTAAGAACTAGGGAGCAGTTCTTC. J is TRBJ2-1 and V is TRBV27, with TRBD1 identical over 10 bases. With 4 bases clipped from V and 10 bases from J, the junction kept 13 bases outside the gene matches. CDR1 MNHEY and CDR2 SMNVEV come from the germline V gene (reference sequence). The CDR3 spans 16 residues.

This clonotype was observed many times. The V gene is TRBV21-1, the J gene TRBJ2-7. TRBV21-1 constitutes a pseudogene. There are 15 residues in the CDR3. The CDR3 DNA follows: TGTGCCAGCAGCATTTACCAAGAACCTCCCTACGAGCAGTACTTC. This encodes CASSIYQEPPYEQYF.

CDR3 nucleotides: TGTGCCAGCAGCTTTGGTGAAACCGGGGAGCTGTTTTTT. Its protein is CASSFGETGELFF. The chain is built from TRBV7-7 and TRBJ2-2; D uncertain. Germline V CDR1 and CDR2: SSHAT, FNYEAQ (reference sequence). Trimming removed 3 bases at V and 5 bases at J, with 7 bases between. The CDR3 loop spans 13 amino acids.

This clonotype was observed many times. The chain couples TRBV13 to TRBJ2-1; the match to TRBD2 covers 8 bases. After removal of 0 bases from V and 6 bases from J, the junction contained 4 bases not matched to a gene. CDR1 PRHDT and CDR2 FYEKMQ come from the germline V gene (reference sequence). The CDR3 length is 15 residues. The CDR3 here is CASSLGGGASNEQFF. CDR3 nucleotides: TGTGCCAGCAGCTTAGGCGGGGGGGCGTCCAATGAGCAGTTCTTC.

This rearrangement joins TRBV7-9 to TRBJ2-1, with D uncertain. The germline V gene has CDR1 SEHNR and CDR2 FQNEAQ (reference sequence). The CDR3 covers 11 residues. V was clipped by 11 bases and J by 4 bases, with 9 bases between them. CDR3 amino acids: CAGEGYNEQFF. The DNA for the CDR3 is TGTGCCGGAGAAGGGTACAATGAGCAGTTCTTC. Using reference TRBV7-9 and TRBJ2-1 for the parts outside the CDR3, the full variable domain is DTGVSQNPRHKITKRGQNVTFRCDPISEHNRLYWYRQTLGQGPEFLTYFQNEAQLEKSRLLSDRFSAERPKGSFSTLEIQRTEQGDSAMYLCAGEGYNEQFFGPGTRLTVL.

This clonotype was detected ten times or more. The chain is built from TRBV12-3 or TRBV12-4 and TRBJ2-1; 14 bases fit TRBD2. The J segment lost 5 bases and the V segment lost 5 bases, leaving 5 bases of the junction unmatched. The CDR3 consists of 16 residues. The CDR3, as DNA: TGTGCCAGCAGTCTAGGGACTAGCGGGGGCAACAATGAGCAGTTCTTC. Translating it yields CASSLGTSGGNNEQFF.

There are a few counts of this clonotype. The chain joins TRBV20-1 to TRBJ2-5; D gene ambiguous. The CDR3 is 12 amino acids. V gave up 6 bases and J gave up 5 bases, with 13 bases separating them. The germline V gene encodes CDR1 DFQATT and CDR2 SNEGSKA (reference sequence). CDR3 coding DNA: TGCAGTGCCCCGATTGGAGAGGAGACCCAGTACTTC. This encodes CSAPIGEETQYF.

The table lists this clonotype with many counts. V is TRBV12-3 or TRBV12-4 and J is TRBJ1-5; a weak D match, TRBD1 (5 bases). Trimming left V 2 bases short and J 3 bases short, with 11 bases between. There are 15 residues in the CDR3. The CDR3 region has the DNA TGTGCCAGCAGTTTACAGGCGACAGACAATCAGCCCCAGCATTTT. It specifies CASSLQATDNQPQHF.

This clonotype was seen repeatedly, ten times or more. The CDR3 DNA sequence: TGTGCCAGCAGTTACTCGGGCAGGCCGGCACGTAATTCACCCCTCCACTTT. Translated: CASSYSGRPARNSPLHF. The chain uses TRBV6-5 and TRBJ1-6, with D uncertain. In germline, CDR1 is MNHEY, CDR2 SVGAGI. The length of the CDR3 is 17 residues. V lost 0 bases and J lost 6, with 15 bases in between.

This clonotype was counted a few times. V is TRBV7-2 and J is TRBJ2-1; 7 nucleotides line up with TRBD2. V shed 4 bases and J 7 bases; nucleotides not matched to a gene: 10. Germline CDR1 and CDR2: SGHTA and FQGNSA. CDR3 length equals 15 residues. In DNA form, the CDR3 reads TGTGCCAGCAGCTCCGCGGCGGGGGTCGTTAATGAGCAGTTCTTC. Its translation: CASSSAAGVVNEQFF.